Below, 20 T cell receptor beta chains from the same sample are listed, as sequenced in a study of shared T cell receptors in the human thymus. Sequenced by immunoSEQ multiplex PCR; TCRdb stores in-frame clones only, minus some. Here the sample spans over 650,000 clones, about 90% being singletons. The data also belong to a second study, concerning human thymus T cells.

Sequenced input: thymocytes. These receptors all stem from a boy under two years old with a congenital heart defect.

This rearrangement joins TRBV10-2 to TRBJ2-7; the D is unclear. V lost 3 bases, J lost 4 bases, and 7 bases lay in between. Germline CDR1 and CDR2: WSHSY and SAAADI. CDR3 length: 12 amino acids. This CDR3 reads CASSDYPYEQYF. The CDR3 coding sequence is TGCGCCAGCAGTGACTATCCTTACGAGCAGTACTTC.

This chain joins TRBV9 and TRBJ1-1; possibly TRBD1 for D (6 bases). Germline CDR1 SGDLS, CDR2 YYNGEE. This CDR3 has 14 residues. Trimming stripped 6 bases from V and 2 bases from J, with 14 bases between. DNA of the CDR3: TGTGCCAGCACCCCGGGACACGGTAACACTGAAGCTTTCTTT. Translating gives CASTPGHGNTEAFF. Together with reference TRBV9 and TRBJ1-1, the CDR3 gives the full variable domain: DSGVTQTPKHLITATGQRVTLRCSPRSGDLSVYWYQQSLDQGLQFLIQYYNGEERAKGNILERFSAQQFPDLHSELNLSSLELGDSALYFCASTPGHGNTEAFFGQGTRLTVV.

V and J are TRBV9 and TRBJ1-2, with TRBD1 matching over 9 bases. The germline V gene encodes CDR1 SGDLS and CDR2 YYNGEE. Unmatched junction bases numbered 10, after V lost 4 bases and J lost 3 bases. The CDR3 length is 16 residues. Written as DNA, the CDR3 is TGTGCCAGCAGCCCTAAAGGGACAGGGTATGACTATGGCTACACCTTC. Protein product: CASSPKGTGYDYGYTF.

V gene TRBV11-2 combines with J gene TRBJ2-1; 8 nucleotides match TRBD2. Trimming cost V 4 bases and J 9 bases; bases outside gene matches: 17. Germline V lookup: CDR1 SGHAT, CDR2 FQNNGV. The CDR3 sequence is 17 residues long. The CDR3 protein is CASSSRESASGFGEQFF. In nucleotides, the CDR3 is TGTGCCAGCAGCTCCAGGGAGTCGGCTAGCGGGTTTGGTGAGCAGTTCTTC.

The chain links TRBV6-5 to TRBJ1-1, with D uncertain. Germline V gives CDR1 MNHEY, CDR2 SVGAGI. This CDR3 comprises 14 residues. The V end was cut by 3 bases, the J end by 2 bases, with 10 bases between. The CDR3 spells CASSYSEGNTEAFF. Here the CDR3 DNA reads TGTGCCAGCAGTTATAGCGAGGGAAACACTGAAGCTTTCTTT.

The J gene is TRBJ2-5, the V gene TRBV7-5; the table's D gene call, TRBD1, was not cross checked with the DNA. TRBV7-5 is a listed pseudogene. The CDR3 has 12 amino acids. The CDR3 DNA follows: TGTGCCAGAAGCCACCAGGAAGAGACCCAGTACTTC. It yields the protein CARSHQEETQYF.

This chain uses TRBV27 with TRBJ1-3; a weak D match, TRBD1 (6 bases). Trimming removed 6 bases from V and 3 bases from J, with 15 bases in between. Germline V gene lookup returns CDR1 MNHEY and CDR2 SMNVEV (reference sequence). The CDR3 covers 15 residues. The CDR3: CASRSGQHYGNTIYF. The CDR3 coding sequence is TGTGCCAGCAGATCTGGACAGCATTATGGAAACACCATATATTTT.

CDR3 bases: TGCAGCGTTAGGCCAAGGGGAGGAAACACCATATATTTT. Amino acids: CSVRPRGGNTIYF. This chain uses TRBV29-1 with TRBJ1-3; a weak D match, TRBD1 (5 bases). The CDR3 runs to 13 residues. The V end lost 5 bases, the J end lost 4 bases, and 12 bases lay between the germline ends. Per germline, CDR1 SQVTM and CDR2 ANQGSEA.

V and J are TRBV4-3 and TRBJ2-1, with D tentatively TRBD2 (5 bases). Germline V gene lookup returns CDR1 LGHNA and CDR2 YSLEER. The length of the CDR3 is 15 residues. V was trimmed by 4 bases and J by 4 bases, leaving 14 bases between them. The CDR3 region has the DNA TGCGCCAGCAGCCCCCGTGAAGCGGTTTACAATGAGCAGTTCTTC. It codes for CASSPREAVYNEQFF.

On this clone: This sample also contains other DNA sequences that code for the same CDR3. This CDR3 reads CASSLRGTEAFF. CDR3 in DNA: TGTGCCAGCAGCTTGCGGGGCACTGAAGCTTTCTTT. The chain is built from TRBV5-6 and TRBJ1-1; D call uncertain. Deletions cut 1 base from V and 4 bases from J, with 5 bases between. Germline assignment: CDR1 SGHDT and CDR2 YYEEEE. The CDR3 is made up of 12 amino acids.

This clone was seen more than once but under ten times. The chain carries TRBV30 and TRBJ1-5; TRBD1 aligns across 7 bases. Looked up from germline, CDR1 is GTSNPN and CDR2 is SVGIG (reference sequence). The V gene end was trimmed by 6 bases and the J gene end by 7 bases; junction bases not matched to a gene: 9. The CDR3 consists of 13 residues. The CDR3 reads CACTTGVGQPQHF. CDR3 DNA: TGTGCCTGTACCACAGGGGTAGGGCAGCCCCAGCATTTT.

CDR3 amino acids: CASSPGTQTLEQYF. CDR3 bases: TGTGCCAGCAGTCCCGGGACACAAACCTTGGAGCAGTACTTC. The gene calls are TRBV6-1 and TRBJ2-7; D is perhaps TRBD1 (6 bases). The CDR3 runs to 14 residues. With 5 bases removed from V and 7 bases from J, the gap between germline ends came to 18 bases. Per germline, CDR1 MNHNS and CDR2 SASEGT.

This clone was picked up one time. The chain has TRBV7-9 and TRBJ2-7; D is perhaps TRBD2 (5 bases). The CDR3 spans 12 residues. V shed 5 bases and J shed 4 bases, with 9 bases lying between them. CDR1 SEHNR and CDR2 FQNEAQ come from the germline V gene (reference sequence). The CDR3 region has the DNA TGTGCCAGCAGCCCCGGACTGTACGAGCAGTACTTC. Translating it yields CASSPGLYEQYF.

V usage is TRBV5-1 and J usage is TRBJ2-3, with 8 bases matching TRBD2. The CDR3 has 15 residues. The J segment lost 2 bases and the V segment lost 2 bases, leaving 4 bases of the junction unmatched. Germline CDR1 and CDR2: SGHRS and YFSETQ. The CDR3 nucleotides are TGCGCCAGCAGCTTAAGCGGGGGAAACACAGATACGCAGTATTTT. It is translated as CASSLSGGNTDTQYF.

The chain couples TRBV19 to TRBJ1-1; 12 positions match TRBD1. Per the germline V gene, CDR1 is LNHDA and CDR2 is SQIVND (reference sequence). Trimming cost V 9 bases and J 5 bases; bases outside gene matches: 16. This CDR3 region has 17 residues. Here the CDR3 reads CASSPAGTGGWSTEAFF. CDR3 DNA: TGTGCCAGCTCTCCGGCGGGGACAGGGGGCTGGAGTACTGAAGCTTTCTTT. Drawing the rest from reference TRBV19 and TRBJ1-1, the complete variable domain is DGGITQSPKYLFRKEGQNVTLSCEQNLNHDAMYWYRQDPGQGLRLIYYSQIVNDFQKGDIAEGYSVSREKKESFPLTVTSAQKNPTAFYLCASSPAGTGGWSTEAFFGQGTRLTVV.

In this sample, this clone turned up once. The chain combines TRBV27 with TRBJ2-1; 7 bases match TRBD1. Trimming at V came to 2 bases and at J to 6 bases, leaving 16 bases not matched to a gene. Germline V gene lookup returns CDR1 MNHEY and CDR2 SMNVEV (reference sequence). CDR3 size: 18 residues. The CDR3 sequence is CASSLKERGRSLANEQFF. Written as DNA, the CDR3 is TGTGCCAGCAGTTTAAAGGAGAGGGGGCGTAGCCTCGCCAATGAGCAGTTCTTC.

The V gene is TRBV19, the J gene TRBJ2-1, with 7 bases lining up with TRBD2. The CDR3 sequence is 13 residues long. The junction had 3 bases not matched to a gene; V was cut back by 3 bases and J by 7 bases. Germline V gene data show CDR1 as LNHDA and CDR2 as SQIVND (reference sequence). The CDR3 loop is CASSMASGNEQFF. The CDR3 DNA follows: TGTGCCAGTAGTATGGCTAGCGGAAATGAGCAGTTCTTC.

This chain links TRBV18 with TRBJ2-7; D remains unclear. With 0 bases removed from V and 4 bases from J, the gap between germline ends came to 10 bases. The CDR3 loop spans 14 amino acids. Germline CDR1 reads KGHSH; CDR2 reads LQKENI. The CDR3 region is CASSPPASRYEQYF. CDR3 bases: TGTGCCAGCTCACCACCTGCTAGTAGGTACGAGCAGTACTTC.

This clone was detected only once. This chain uses TRBV28 with TRBJ2-1, with 10 bases aligning to TRBD2. CDR1 MDHEN and CDR2 SYDVKM come from the germline V gene. Unmatched junction bases numbered 5, after V lost 7 bases and J lost 8 bases. The CDR3 loop spans 13 amino acids. The CDR3, as DNA: TGTGCCAGCACCCTAGCGGGAGATGATGAGCAGTTCTTC. Its translation is CASTLAGDDEQFF.

This sequence joins TRBV4-3 and TRBJ2-7; 7 bases are shared with TRBD1. The CDR3 spans 16 residues. V lost 0 bases and J lost 2; bases outside the gene matches: 7. CDR1 and CDR2 (germline): LGHNA, YSLEER. The CDR3 sequence: CASSQDRTGDTYEQYF. CDR3 coding DNA: TGCGCCAGCAGCCAAGATCGGACAGGCGATACCTACGAGCAGTACTTC.